This T cell receptor beta chain was documented in a study of identifying expanded T cells in peripheral blood. Germline-derived CDR1 and CDR2 are LNHDA and SQIVND (reference sequence). V lost 6 bases and J lost 5, with 23 bases in between. The CDR3 extends over 17 amino acids. Only in-frame clones appear in the TCRdb table, and some are missing; sequencing was by immunoSEQ multiplex PCR. The sample records about 81,000 clones, roughly 84% being singletons. This clonotype was sampled from a person aged 18 to 70 in good health. The sequenced material came from blood. The chain couples TRBV19 to TRBJ2-1, with D possibly being TRBD1 or TRBD2 (8 bases each). CDR3 loop: CASRRGQGQRGNNEQFF. The CDR3 nucleotides read TGTGCCAGTAGAAGAGGACAGGGCCAGCGGGGGAACAATGAGCAGTTCTTC.